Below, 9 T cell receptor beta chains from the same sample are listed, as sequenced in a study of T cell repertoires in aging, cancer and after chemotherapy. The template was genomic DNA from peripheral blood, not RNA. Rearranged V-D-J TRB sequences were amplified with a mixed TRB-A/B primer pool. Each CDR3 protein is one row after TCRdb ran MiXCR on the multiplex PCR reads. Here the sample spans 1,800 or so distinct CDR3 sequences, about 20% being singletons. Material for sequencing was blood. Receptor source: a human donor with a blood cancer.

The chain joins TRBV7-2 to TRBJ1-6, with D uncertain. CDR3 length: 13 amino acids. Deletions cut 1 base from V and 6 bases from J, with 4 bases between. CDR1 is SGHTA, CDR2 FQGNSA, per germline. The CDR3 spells CASSLDGNSPLHF. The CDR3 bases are TGTGCCAGCAGCTTAGATGGTAATTCACCCCTCCACTTT.

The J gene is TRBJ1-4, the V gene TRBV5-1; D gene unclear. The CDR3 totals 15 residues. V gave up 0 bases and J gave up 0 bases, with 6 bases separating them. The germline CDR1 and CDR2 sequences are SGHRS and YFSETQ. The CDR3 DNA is TGCGCCAGCAGCTTGGAAAGCGCAACTAATGAAAAACTGTTTTTT. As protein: CASSLESATNEKLFF.

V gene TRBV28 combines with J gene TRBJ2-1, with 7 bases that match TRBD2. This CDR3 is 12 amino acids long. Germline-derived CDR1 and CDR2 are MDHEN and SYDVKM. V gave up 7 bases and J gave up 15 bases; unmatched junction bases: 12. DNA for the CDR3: TGTGCCAGCACGGACACGACTGGGAGGGCGTTCTTC. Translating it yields CASTDTTGRAFF.

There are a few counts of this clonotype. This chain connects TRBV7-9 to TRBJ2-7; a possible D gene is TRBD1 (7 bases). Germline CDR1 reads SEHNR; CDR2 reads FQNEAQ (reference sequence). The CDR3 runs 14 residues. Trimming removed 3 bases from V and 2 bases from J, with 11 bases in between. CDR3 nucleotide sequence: TGTGCCAGCAGCTTTCAGGGGGAGGCCTACGAGCAGTACTTC. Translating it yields CASSFQGEAYEQYF.

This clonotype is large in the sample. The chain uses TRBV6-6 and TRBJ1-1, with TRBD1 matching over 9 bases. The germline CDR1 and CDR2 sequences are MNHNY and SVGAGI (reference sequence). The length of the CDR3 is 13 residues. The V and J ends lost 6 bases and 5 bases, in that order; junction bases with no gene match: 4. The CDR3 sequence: CASRGQGGTEAFF. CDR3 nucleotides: TGTGCCAGCAGGGGACAGGGCGGGACTGAAGCTTTCTTT.

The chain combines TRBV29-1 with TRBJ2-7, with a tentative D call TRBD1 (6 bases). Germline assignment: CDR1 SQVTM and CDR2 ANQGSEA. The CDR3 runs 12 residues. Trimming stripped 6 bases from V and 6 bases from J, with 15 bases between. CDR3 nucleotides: TGCAGCGTGCTGGGGGCGGGCACCGAGCAGTACTTC. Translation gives CSVLGAGTEQYF.

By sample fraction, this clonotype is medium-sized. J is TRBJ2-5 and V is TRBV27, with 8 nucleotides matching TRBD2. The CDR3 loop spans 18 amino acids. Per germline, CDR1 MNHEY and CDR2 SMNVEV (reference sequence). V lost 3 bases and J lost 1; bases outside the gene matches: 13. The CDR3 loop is CASSLGLAAGAFQETQYF. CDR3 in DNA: TGTGCCAGCAGTTTGGGGCTCGCAGCGGGAGCATTCCAAGAGACCCAGTACTTC.

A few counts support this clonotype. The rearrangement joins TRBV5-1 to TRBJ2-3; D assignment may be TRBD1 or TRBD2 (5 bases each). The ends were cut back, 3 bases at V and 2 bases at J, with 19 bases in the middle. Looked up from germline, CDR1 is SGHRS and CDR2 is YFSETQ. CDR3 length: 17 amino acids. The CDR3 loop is CASSSSTGGDYTDTQYF. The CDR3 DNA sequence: TGCGCCAGCAGCTCCTCCACTGGGGGAGACTACACAGATACGCAGTATTTT.

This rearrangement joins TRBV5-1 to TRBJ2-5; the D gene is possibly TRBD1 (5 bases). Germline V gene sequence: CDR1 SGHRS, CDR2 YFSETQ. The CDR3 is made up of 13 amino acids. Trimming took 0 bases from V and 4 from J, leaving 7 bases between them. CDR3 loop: CASSLGGGETQYF. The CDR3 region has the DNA TGCGCCAGCAGCTTGGGGGGCGGAGAGACCCAGTACTTC.